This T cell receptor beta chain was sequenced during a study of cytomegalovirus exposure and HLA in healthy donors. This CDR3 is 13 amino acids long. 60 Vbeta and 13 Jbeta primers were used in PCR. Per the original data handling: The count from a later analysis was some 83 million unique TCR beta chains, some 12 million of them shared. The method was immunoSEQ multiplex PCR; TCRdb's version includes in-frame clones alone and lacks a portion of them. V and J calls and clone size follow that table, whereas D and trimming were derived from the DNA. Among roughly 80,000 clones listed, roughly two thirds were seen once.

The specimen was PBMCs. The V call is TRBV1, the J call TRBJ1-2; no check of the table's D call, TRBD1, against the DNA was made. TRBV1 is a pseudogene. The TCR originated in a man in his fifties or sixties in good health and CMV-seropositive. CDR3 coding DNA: TGCACCAACCAGGTAACAGCTAACTATGGCTACACCTTC. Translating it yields CTNQVTANYGYTF.